This T cell receptor beta chain was captured in a study of T cells in Graves' hyperthyroidism and ophthalmopathy. Findings of the study overall: The blood repertoire included most of the expanded thyroid clonotypes above 0.001.

Remarks on this clonotype: The antigen is undetermined.

The V end was cut by 7 bases, the J end by 7 bases, with 23 bases between. The CDR3 has 15 amino acids. From germline, CDR1 is DFQATT and CDR2 SNEGSKA (reference sequence). RNA transcripts provided the source from which TCR beta CDR3 regions were amplified. The primer set for the first-round RT-PCR of the TCR CDR3 was HTBI. TCRdb independently ran MiXCR on the multiplex PCR reads; one entry per CDR3 protein. The table has 600,000 or so distinct CDR3 sequences, approximately 14% seen once. This chain links TRBV20-1 with TRBJ2-1, with D uncertain. The sequenced sample was blood. This clonotype originated in a woman aged 18 to 35 with Graves' ophthalmopathy. The CDR3 loop is CSVPVFLVGSNEQFF. The DNA of the CDR3 is TGCAGTGTCCCCGTATTTTTAGTAGGGTCGAATGAGCAGTTCTTC.